The 2 T cell receptor beta chains below all came from one sample that was sequenced in a study of blood T cell repertoires in COVID-19. Produced via immunoSEQ multiplex PCR; TCRdb's table is partial and in-frame only. Of about 200,000 clones listed, 85% to 90% are singletons. Sequencing used peripheral blood. The receptors originated from a man between 35 and 55 years old with active or convalescent COVID-19.

V is TRBV19 and J is TRBJ2-6, with 7 bases that match TRBD1. The ends lost 5 bases at V and 0 bases at J; junction bases unmatched: 7. Germline V gene data show CDR1 as LNHDA and CDR2 as SQIVND (reference sequence). There are 17 residues in the CDR3. In nucleotides, the CDR3 is TGTGCCAGTAGTGCTCCGAGACAGGGCTCTGGGGCCAACGTCCTGACTTTC. Protein product: CASSAPRQGSGANVLTF.

V and J are TRBV3-1 (or the pseudogene TRBV3-2) and TRBJ2-5; 12 bases map to TRBD2. The CDR3 runs to 16 residues. The germline V gene encodes CDR1 LGHDT and CDR2 YNNKEL (reference sequence). Germline trimming cut 2 bases from V and 4 bases from J; bases unmatched to any gene: 5. DNA of the CDR3: TGTGCCAGCAGCCAACGGACTAGCGGGATACGAGAGACCCAGTACTTC. Translating gives CASSQRTSGIRETQYF.